The 20 T cell receptor beta chains reported below all come from one sample, sequenced in a study of blood T cells in healthy people across ages. PCR was performed a second time for about 7 to 12 cycles using a sample-barcoded 5' primer and a J-beta primer mix. TCRdb reprocessed the 5' RACE reads with MiXCR, giving one entry per CDR3 protein. The sample lists 450,000 to 700,000 distinct CDR3 sequences; roughly 29% were seen once. What was sequenced was blood. These receptors were obtained from a woman aged 70-85 years in good health.

This clonotype was counted a few times. The chain combines TRBV4-3 with TRBJ1-2, with D possibly matching TRBD1 (5 bases). This CDR3 is 16 amino acids long. Trimming pared 1 base from V and 5 bases from J, leaving 17 bases between. Germline values: CDR1 LGHNA, CDR2 YSLEER. The CDR3 sequence is CASSQGAGATRYGYTF. The CDR3 nucleotides are TGCGCCAGCAGCCAAGGTGCTGGGGCCACGAGATATGGCTACACCTTC.

This chain joins TRBV19 and TRBJ2-1; no clear D. V was clipped by 8 bases and J by 0 bases, with 17 bases between them. In germline, CDR1 is LNHDA, CDR2 SQIVND (reference sequence). CDR3 length: 16 amino acids. Written as DNA, the CDR3 is TGTGCCAGTCCAAATCCCCACCTGAACTCCTACAATGAGCAGTTCTTC. Amino acids: CASPNPHLNSYNEQFF.

Concerning this clonotype itself: Given the absence of the conserved phenylalanine or tryptophan at the CDR3 end, a read error is likely. V is TRBV15 and J is TRBJ2-1; D unclear. V was pared by 2 bases and J by 0 bases, with 5 bases between. Germline values: CDR1 LNHNV, CDR2 YYDKDF (reference sequence). The CDR3 is 14 amino acids. Here the CDR3 DNA reads TGTGCCACCAGCAGACTGAGCTCCTACAATGAGCAGTTCCTC. Translating it yields CATSRLSSYNEQFL.

This clonotype was observed a handful of times. The chain has TRBV11-2 and TRBJ1-1; no definite D call. This CDR3 comprises 15 residues. CDR1 and CDR2 (germline): SGHAT, FQNNGV. V was shortened by 5 bases and J by 0 bases, with 13 bases between the two germline ends. The CDR3: CASSAQAVLNTEAFF. In nucleotides, the CDR3 is TGTGCCAGCAGCGCCCAGGCAGTGTTGAACACTGAAGCTTTCTTT.

V gene TRBV7-2 combines with J gene TRBJ2-5; either TRBD1 or TRBD2 may fit D (7 bases each). This CDR3 has 19 amino acids. Germline V CDR1 and CDR2: SGHTA, FQGNSA. V lost 2 bases and J 4 bases, leaving 26 bases between the germline ends. CDR3 region: CASSLYSSGGGGGRETQYF. DNA for the CDR3: TGTGCCAGCAGCTTATACTCTTCGGGTGGGGGAGGGGGCCGAGAGACCCAGTACTTC.

The J gene is TRBJ1-4, the V gene TRBV6-5; 7 bases line up with TRBD1. With V trimmed by 2 bases and J by 0 bases, 6 bases remained unmatched. The germline gives CDR1 MNHEY, CDR2 SVGAGI. The length of the CDR3 is 17 residues. The CDR3 reads CASSYGTDSTTNEKLFF. As DNA, the CDR3 is TGTGCCAGCAGTTACGGGACAGATAGTACAACTAATGAAAAACTGTTTTTT.

The CDR3 DNA is TGTGCCAGCAGCTTCAGACAGGGAAGGCAGCCCCAGCATTTT. Translating it yields CASSFRQGRQPQHF. The chain combines TRBV7-2 with TRBJ1-5; 7 bases are shared with TRBD1. This CDR3 has 14 amino acids. After removal of 3 bases from V and 7 bases from J, the junction contained 6 bases not matched to a gene. CDR1 and CDR2 from the germline V gene are SGHTA and FQGNSA.

The chain links TRBV20-1 to TRBJ2-3, with 8 bases matching TRBD2. In germline, CDR1 is DFQATT, CDR2 SNEGSKA (reference sequence). The V gene end was trimmed by 0 bases and the J gene end by 2 bases; junction bases not matched to a gene: 1. The CDR3 has 14 amino acids. The CDR3 region is CSARERGVTDTQYF. The CDR3 DNA reads TGCAGTGCTAGAGAGCGGGGGGTCACAGATACGCAGTATTTT.

The chain recombines TRBV11-2 with TRBJ2-4; 15 nucleotides match TRBD2. The V segment lost 6 bases and the J segment 6 bases; nucleotides outside the gene matches: 12. Germline V gene sequence: CDR1 SGHAT, CDR2 FQNNGV. The CDR3 length is 18 residues. In DNA form, the CDR3 reads TGTGCCAGCAGACGTACCGGGACTAGCGGGGGGATAGGAAACATTCAGTACTTC. Protein product: CASRRTGTSGGIGNIQYF.

V is TRBV7-2 and J is TRBJ2-5; D unclear. Trimming stripped 2 bases from V and 4 bases from J, with 11 bases between. In germline, CDR1 is SGHTA, CDR2 FQGNSA. The CDR3 spans 14 residues. The CDR3 here is CASSLSGYRETQYF. As DNA, the CDR3 is TGTGCCAGCAGCTTATCGGGTTATCGAGAGACCCAGTACTTC.

The chain links TRBV6-4 to TRBJ2-7; D call uncertain. Germline V gene data show CDR1 as MRHNA and CDR2 as SNTAGT. Trimming stripped 6 bases from V and 6 bases from J, with 15 bases between. The CDR3 is 13 amino acids. Here the CDR3 reads CASSSAPGSEQYF. CDR3 DNA: TGTGCCAGCAGCTCTGCCCCCGGCTCCGAGCAGTACTTC.

The chain combines TRBV29-1 with TRBJ1-2; possible D gene TRBD1, 5 bases. The V and J ends lost 6 bases and 8 bases respectively, with 16 bases between them. The germline gives CDR1 SQVTM, CDR2 ANQGSEA. The CDR3 is made up of 12 amino acids. CDR3 sequence: CSVVGTSGGYTF. The CDR3 DNA is TGCAGCGTGGTTGGGACTTCAGGAGGCTACACCTTC.

The chain recombines TRBV20-1 with TRBJ1-4; possible D gene TRBD1, 6 bases. The CDR3 has 14 residues. V shed 6 bases and J shed 4 bases, with 15 bases lying between them. In germline, CDR1 is DFQATT, CDR2 SNEGSKA (reference sequence). The CDR3 region is CSAKIQGLNEKLFF. The CDR3 region has the DNA TGCAGTGCCAAGATCCAGGGGCTTAATGAAAAACTGTTTTTT.

This chain uses TRBV19 with TRBJ1-2; D gene ambiguous. Germline lookup yields CDR1 LNHDA and CDR2 SQIVND (reference sequence). The CDR3 is made up of 12 amino acids. V lost 6 bases, J lost 8 bases, and 13 bases lay in between. The CDR3 protein is CASSDPMRGYTF. For the CDR3, the DNA is TGTGCCAGTAGCGACCCTATGAGAGGCTACACCTTC.

CDR3 nucleotides: TGTGCCAGCACTCCACCGGGGCTCCAAGAGACCCAGTACTTC. The encoded protein is CASTPPGLQETQYF. V and J are TRBV28 and TRBJ2-5; D is possibly TRBD1 or TRBD2 (5 bases each). V lost 7 bases and J lost 1, with 13 bases in between. CDR1 MDHEN and CDR2 SYDVKM come from the germline V gene. This CDR3 spans 14 amino acids.

This clonotype has just a few counts. This CDR3 reads CSARRGGAGNYGYTF. CDR3 bases: TGCAGTGCTAGAAGGGGGGGGGCTGGGAACTATGGCTACACCTTC. The V gene is TRBV20-1, the J gene TRBJ1-2, with D tentatively TRBD1 (6 bases). The CDR3 consists of 15 residues. CDR1 and CDR2 (germline): DFQATT, SNEGSKA (reference sequence). Trimming shortened V by 2 bases and J by 2 bases, and 15 bases separated the two germline ends.

This clonotype was counted between two and nine times. V gene TRBV20-1 combines with J gene TRBJ1-4, with TRBD1 as a possible D gene (6 bases). This CDR3 has 14 residues. The V gene lost 6 bases and the J gene lost 6 bases, with 17 bases spanning the gap. Per the germline V gene, CDR1 is DFQATT and CDR2 is SNEGSKA (reference sequence). This CDR3 reads CSAPRLGGDEKLFF. The CDR3 bases are TGCAGTGCCCCACGTCTAGGGGGTGATGAAAAACTGTTTTTT.

Of note for this clonotype: Its ends do not fully match the called genes, so a read error is possible. The chain joins TRBV10-3 to TRBJ2-7; 7 bases fit TRBD1. The length of the CDR3 is 14 residues. Germline V lookup: CDR1 ENHRY, CDR2 SYGVKD. The CDR3 is CAINTGVSAYEQHF. The CDR3, as DNA: TGTGCCATCAATACAGGGGTTTCTGCCTACGAGCAGCACTTC.

This clonotype was detected only a few times. The rearrangement uses TRBV20-1 and TRBJ2-3; 8 bases are shared with TRBD2. The CDR3 loop spans 13 amino acids. CDR1 and CDR2 from the germline V gene are DFQATT and SNEGSKA (reference sequence). Trimming took 5 bases from V and 6 from J; bases not matched to a gene: 7. The CDR3 is CSAGRGEADTQYF. The CDR3 nucleotides are TGCAGTGCTGGGCGGGGGGAAGCCGATACGCAGTATTTT.

This sequence joins TRBV11-2 and TRBJ2-3, with 11 bases fitting TRBD2. This CDR3 contains 15 residues. Trimming took 4 bases from V and 4 from J; bases not matched to a gene: 4. CDR1 and CDR2 (germline): SGHAT, FQNNGV. The CDR3 DNA is TGTGCCAGCAGCTCGGGACTAGCGGTCTCAGATACGCAGTATTTT. It specifies CASSSGLAVSDTQYF. The full variable domain, completed using reference TRBV11-2 and TRBJ2-3, is EAGVAQSPRYKIIEKRQSVAFWCNPISGHATLYWYQQILGQGPKLLIQFQNNGVVDDSQLPKDRFSAERLKGVDSTLKIQPAKLEDSAVYLCASSSGLAVSDTQYFGPGTRLTVL.